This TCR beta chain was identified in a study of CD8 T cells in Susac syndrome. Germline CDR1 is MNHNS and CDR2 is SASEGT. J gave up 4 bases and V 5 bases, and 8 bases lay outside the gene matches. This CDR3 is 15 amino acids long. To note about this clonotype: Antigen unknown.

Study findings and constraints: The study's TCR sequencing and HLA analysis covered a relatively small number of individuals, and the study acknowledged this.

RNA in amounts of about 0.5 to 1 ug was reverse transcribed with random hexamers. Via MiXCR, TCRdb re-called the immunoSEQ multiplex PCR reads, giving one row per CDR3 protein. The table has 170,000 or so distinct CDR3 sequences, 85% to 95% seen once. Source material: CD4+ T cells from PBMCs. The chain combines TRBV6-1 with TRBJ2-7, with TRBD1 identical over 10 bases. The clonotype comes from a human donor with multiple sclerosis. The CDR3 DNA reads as TGTGCCAGCAGTAGGGGGGGACAGGGGACGTACGAGCAGTACTTC. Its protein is CASSRGGQGTYEQYF.